Given below is one T cell receptor (beta chain) in context. Its antigen remains unknown. Assay: immunoSEQ multiplex PCR; the TCRdb copy retains only in-frame clones and omits some. The sample gives about 30,000 clones, 79% of which show up once; around 2.3% is in the top ten. This specimen comes from a study of STAT5B mutations in CD4+ large granular lymphocyte leukemia. Per the germline V gene, CDR1 is SGHDN and CDR2 is FVKESK. V shed 1 base and J shed 2 bases, with 11 bases lying between them. The CDR3 consists of 15 residues. Whole-study results and caveats: TRBV06-family usage was enriched in top patient clones (8/27) versus controls (2/35).

Sequenced sample: CD4+ T cells from blood buffy coats. This rearrangement joins TRBV14 to TRBJ2-5; D is perhaps TRBD1 (6 bases). This clonotype was obtained from a human donor in good health. CDR3 in DNA: TGTGCCAGCAGCCAAGCCCGGACAGTACAAGAGACCCAGTACTTC. Translated: CASSQARTVQETQYF.